The source of this T cell receptor (beta chain) is a study of tumor and adjacent non-tumor tissue in lung cancer. About the study: The patients, roughly eleven men and 5 or 6 women, were roughly 30 to 76 with stage I to III disease.

Three rounds of nested PCR, following a modified ARM-PCR protocol, produced the TCRbeta library. TCRdb analysed the multiplex PCR reads with MiXCR anew, one entry per CDR3 protein. The sample holds around 74,000 distinct CDR3 sequences, around 70% seen once. The template was RNA from unsorted bulk tissue. Chemotherapy-naive patients with new lung cancer underwent thoracic surgery in China, August–late 2014. Notes on this clonotype: The junction departs from germline at one end; a sequencing error may be responsible.

Per the germline V gene, CDR1 is SQVTM and CDR2 is ANQGSEA. The CDR3 consists of 15 residues. The specimen sequenced was lung tumor tissue. The receptor was isolated from a woman between 65 and 79 years old with non-small cell lung cancer. The chain recombines TRBV29-1 with TRBJ2-1, with TRBD2 matching over 10 bases. The CDR3 bases are TGCAGCGTTGGAGGGACTAGCGAGTCGGACGGTGAGCCGTTCTTC. This translates into CSVGGTSESDGEPFF.